A selection of T cell receptor beta chains follows, all from one sample in a study of cytomegalovirus exposure and HLA in healthy donors. This table comes from immunoSEQ multiplex PCR, and its TCRdb copy is limited to in-frame clones, with some not included. The sample records about 130,000 clones, about 63% being singletons. The source material was PBMCs. These receptor sequences come from a man younger than 40 in good health and CMV-seropositive. The CDR3 runs from the conserved cysteine through the conserved F or W. A D gene is named only where the DNA matches it firmly. Where a row states a size, it is once, few, many or the class of an expanded clone; other rows omit it.

CDR3 DNA,CDR3 protein,J gene,D gene,V gene,clone size
TGTGCCAGCTCACCTGGGACAAACTATGGCTACACCTTC,CASSPGTNYGYTF,TRBJ1-2,.,TRBV18,.
TGTGCCATCAGTGACTCCGACAGGGGGATTAATCAGCCCCAGCATTTT,CAISDSDRGINQPQHF,TRBJ1-5,TRBD1,TRBV10-3,.
TGTGCCAGCAGCTTATCCCGAGGACTACCGAACATTAGACCCACAGATACGCAGTATTTT,CASSLSRGLPNIRPTDTQYF,TRBJ2-3,.,TRBV7-8,.
TGTGCCAGCAGCTTAGGGGGCCTCGGGGAGGGAACCTTGGGGACTGAAGCTTTCTTT,CASSLGGLGEGTLGTEAFF,TRBJ1-1,.,TRBV7-8,.
TGCAGCGTTGAGACTGATCACTACGAGCAGTACTTC,CSVETDHYEQYF,TRBJ2-7,.,TRBV29-1,.
TGTGCTAGTGGTTTGGTTTCAAGGACTTCTGGAAACACCATATATTTT,CASGLVSRTSGNTIYF,TRBJ1-3,.,TRBV12-5,.
TGTGCCAGCACAGGGCCGGGGAACACTGAAGCTTTCTTT,CASTGPGNTEAFF,TRBJ1-1,.,TRBV18,.
TGTGCCAGCAGTCGATTAAATGGGGAGGGTGGTTTCTACGAGCAGTACTTC,CASSRLNGEGGFYEQYF,TRBJ2-7,TRBD2,TRBV7-9,.
TGTGCCAGCAGGTACCCGACGGGCACTGAAGCTTTCTTT,CASRYPTGTEAFF,TRBJ1-1,.,TRBV6-6,few
TGCAGCGTTGCTAGGACTCCGCTTGGGAAAGATACGCAGTATTTT,CSVARTPLGKDTQYF,TRBJ2-3,.,TRBV29-1,.
TGTGCCAGCAGTGGGGGCTCTCTCGAGCAGTACTTC,CASSGGSLEQYF,TRBJ2-7,.,TRBV6-1,.
TGTGCCAGCAGCCGACAGGGGGGCTATGGCTACACCTTC,CASSRQGGYGYTF,TRBJ1-2,TRBD1,TRBV7-2,.
TGTGCCAGCAGCCCCTTAGCGGGACCTTACAATGAGCAGTTCTTC,CASSPLAGPYNEQFF,TRBJ2-1,TRBD2,TRBV7-3,.
TGTGCCAGCAGCTTTAGACCGGGGTACGAGCAGTACTTC,CASSFRPGYEQYF,TRBJ2-7,.,TRBV7-2,.
TGTGCCAGCAGCTACTACTACGAGCAGTACTTC,CASSYYYEQYF,TRBJ2-7,.,TRBV7-2,.
TGCGCCAGCAGTTTGACTAGCGGGAGGGCGAGTGAAGAGACCCAGTACTTC,CASSLTSGRASEETQYF,TRBJ2-5,TRBD2,TRBV10-2,few
TGTGCCAGCAGCCACCGGGGGGAACCCGCCTACGAGCAGTACTTC,CASSHRGEPAYEQYF,TRBJ2-7,TRBD2,TRBV7-9,.
TGCAGCGTTGAAGGACTAGCGGGATTGTTTGTTAGTGTGGATACGCAGTATTTT,CSVEGLAGLFVSVDTQYF,TRBJ2-3,TRBD2,TRBV29-1,once
TGCGCCAGCAGCTTGGGCGGGGATGCAGATACGCAGTATTTT,CASSLGGDADTQYF,TRBJ2-3,.,TRBV5-1,.
TGTGCCAGCAGCTTGGTGTCCTTGGGGAGGGACACCGGGGAGCTGTTTTTT,CASSLVSLGRDTGELFF,TRBJ2-2,TRBD2,TRBV5-4,few
TGTGCCAGCAGCCCCCGGGTAAGGTACGAGCAGTACTTC,CASSPRVRYEQYF,TRBJ2-7,.,TRBV5-7,once
TGTGCCAGCAGCCAATTGCCGGATTCACCCCTCCACTTT,CASSQLPDSPLHF,TRBJ1-6,.,TRBV14,.
TGTGCCAGCAGTGCGTACAGGGGGCGCGGTGTAGCTAATGAAAAACTGTTTTTT,CASSAYRGRGVANEKLFF,TRBJ1-4,TRBD1,TRBV27,.
TGCGCCAGCAGCCAAGATGTGCAGGGGGCTAGTTACGAGCAGTACTTC,CASSQDVQGASYEQYF,TRBJ2-7,TRBD1,TRBV4-3,.
TGCAGTGCTGTTAGTAACTATGGCTACACCTTC,CSAVSNYGYTF,TRBJ1-2,.,TRBV20-1,.
TGTGCCAGCACCTACCAAGAGACCCAGTACTTC,CASTYQETQYF,TRBJ2-5,.,TRBV2,.
TGTGCCAGCAGCACTCGACAGTTATACAATGAGCAGTTCTTC,CASSTRQLYNEQFF,TRBJ2-1,.,TRBV6-5,.
TGTGCCAGTAGTATGGGCTTCGGAAACACCATATATTTT,CASSMGFGNTIYF,TRBJ1-3,.,TRBV19,.
TGCGCCAGCAGCACCGGGACAGGAGGTGAAGCTTTCTTT,CASSTGTGGEAFF,TRBJ1-1,TRBD1,TRBV5-1,.
TGTGCCAGCAGTTCCCTAGCGGGTGAGCAGTTCTTC,CASSSLAGEQFF,TRBJ2-1,TRBD2,TRBV28,.
TGCGCCAGCAGCTTGGGGCTGAAAGAGACCCAGTACTTC,CASSLGLKETQYF,TRBJ2-5,.,TRBV5-1,once
TGCAGCGCCGACGGGGGACCTGGCACCTACTCCTACGAGCAGTACTTC,CSADGGPGTYSYEQYF,TRBJ2-7,.,TRBV29-1,few
TGTGCCAGCAGTTTATCAAACTGGGACTACTACGAGCAGTACTTC,CASSLSNWDYYEQYF,TRBJ2-7,TRBD2,TRBV28,.
TGTGCCAGCTCACGATTAGGCACAGCCGATAGTGAAAAACTGTTTTTT,CASSRLGTADSEKLFF,TRBJ1-4,.,TRBV18,.
TGTGCCAGCAGCTTAAGAGGTCGGGCGGGTGGGAATGAGCAGTTCTTC,CASSLRGRAGGNEQFF,TRBJ2-1,.,TRBV7-3,.